The following is a T cell receptor beta chain sequence with its context. This record comes from a study of shared clonotypes between healthy human individuals. Measured with immunoSEQ multiplex PCR; TCRdb has only the in-frame clones, and not every one. The sample has roughly 700,000 clones, about nine tenths seen once. This CDR3 has 16 residues. CDR1 is LNHDA, CDR2 SQIVND, per germline (reference sequence). Trimming took 7 bases from V and 5 from J; bases not matched to a gene: 14. The sequenced sample was memory CD8+ T cells from PBMCs. Described subset: CD45RO+ cells pooled with CCR7-negative TemRA cells. V and J are TRBV19 and TRBJ2-5; TRBD2 aligns across 9 bases. The receptor was isolated from a man aged 18 to 30 in good health. Some clones in this sample may be carry-over from other donors' samples. CDR3 in amino acids: CASTFRAGGPRETQYF. Written as DNA, the CDR3 is TGTGCCAGTACATTTCGGGCGGGAGGGCCGAGGGAGACCCAGTACTTC.